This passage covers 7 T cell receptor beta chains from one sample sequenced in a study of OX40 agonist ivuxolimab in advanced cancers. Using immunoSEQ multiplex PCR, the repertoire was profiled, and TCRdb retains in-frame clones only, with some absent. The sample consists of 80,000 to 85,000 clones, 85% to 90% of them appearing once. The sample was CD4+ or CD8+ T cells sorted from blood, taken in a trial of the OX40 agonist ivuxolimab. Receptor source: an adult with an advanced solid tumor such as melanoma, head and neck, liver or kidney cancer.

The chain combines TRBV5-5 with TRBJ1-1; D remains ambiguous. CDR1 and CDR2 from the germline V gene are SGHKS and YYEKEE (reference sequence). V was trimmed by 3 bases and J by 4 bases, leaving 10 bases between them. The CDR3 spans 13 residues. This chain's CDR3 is CASSSRGGTEAFF. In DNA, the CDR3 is TGTGCCAGCAGCTCTCGGGGAGGCACTGAAGCTTTCTTT.

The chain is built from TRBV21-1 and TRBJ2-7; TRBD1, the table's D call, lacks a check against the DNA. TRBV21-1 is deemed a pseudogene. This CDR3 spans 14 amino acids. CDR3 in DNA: TGTGCCAGCAGCGAGGACAGGATGACCTACGAGCAGTACTTC. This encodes CASSEDRMTYEQYF.

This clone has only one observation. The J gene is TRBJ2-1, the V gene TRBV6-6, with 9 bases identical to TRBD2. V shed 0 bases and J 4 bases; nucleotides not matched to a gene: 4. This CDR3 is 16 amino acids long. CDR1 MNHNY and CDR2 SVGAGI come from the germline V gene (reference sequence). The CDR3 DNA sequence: TGTGCCAGCAGTTACTCGACTAGCGGAGCTTACAATGAGCAGTTCTTC. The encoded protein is CASSYSTSGAYNEQFF.

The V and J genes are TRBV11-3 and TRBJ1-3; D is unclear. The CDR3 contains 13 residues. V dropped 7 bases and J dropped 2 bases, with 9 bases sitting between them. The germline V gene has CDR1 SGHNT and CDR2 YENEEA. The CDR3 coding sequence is TGTGCCAGCACCGAGGGAACTGGAAACACCATATATTTT. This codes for CASTEGTGNTIYF.

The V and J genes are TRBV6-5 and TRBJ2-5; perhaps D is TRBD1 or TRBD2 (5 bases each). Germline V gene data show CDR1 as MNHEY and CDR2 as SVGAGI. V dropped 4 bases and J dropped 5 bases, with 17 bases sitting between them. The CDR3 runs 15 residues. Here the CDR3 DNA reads TGTGCCAGCAGTTTACCCGGGGCCCGACGGGAGACCCAGTACTTC. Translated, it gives CASSLPGARRETQYF.

CDR3 loop: CASSMGVMRETQYF. In DNA form, the CDR3 reads TGTGCCAGTAGTATGGGTGTAATGCGGGAGACCCAGTACTTC. The rearrangement joins TRBV19 to TRBJ2-5; D unresolved. Germline CDR1 LNHDA, CDR2 SQIVND (reference sequence). The CDR3 totals 14 residues. Deletions cut 3 bases from V and 5 bases from J, with 13 bases between.

The CDR3 nucleotides read TGTGCCAGCAGCCAAGGACTAAGCAATGAGCAGTTCTTC. As protein: CASSQGLSNEQFF. V is TRBV14 and J is TRBJ2-1; weak D call: TRBD2 (5 bases). CDR1 is SGHDN, CDR2 FVKESK, per germline. The CDR3 loop spans 13 amino acids. Trimming pared 1 base from V and 6 bases from J, leaving 7 bases between. The entire variable domain, with the rest obtained from reference TRBV14 and TRBJ2-1, is as follows: EAGVTQFPSHSVIEKGQTVTLRCDPISGHDNLYWYRRVMGKEIKFLLHFVKESKQDESGMPNNRFLAERTGGTYSTLKVQPAELEDSGVYFCASSQGLSNEQFFGPGTRLTVL.